A selection of T cell receptor beta chains follows, all from one sample in a study of blood T cell repertoires in COVID-19. Some clones are missing from TCRdb's copy, which holds only in-frame ones; the method was immunoSEQ multiplex PCR. The table has 440,000 or so clones, 89% seen once; the top ten hold roughly 1.6%. Input material: peripheral blood. These TCRs come from a woman in her thirties or forties with COVID-19, enrolled during active disease. The CDR3 runs from the conserved cysteine through the conserved F or W. Fields, in order: J gene, CDR3 length, V gene, clone size, D gene, CDR3 DNA, CDR3 protein. A D gene is named only where the DNA matches it firmly. The listing skips clone size in some rows; elsewhere it reads once, few, many or a size class.

>TRBJ2-2|16|TRBV7-2|-|-
TGTGCCAGCAGCTTAACCGGGACATACAACACCGGGGAGCTGTTTTTT
CASSLTGTYNTGELFF
>TRBJ1-1|13|TRBV18|-|-
TGTGCCGGAAGGGACATCGAGAACACTGAAGCTTTCTTT
CAGRDIENTEAFF
>TRBJ1-2|12|TRBV29-1|-|TRBD1
TGCAGCGCCGCAGGACAGGGGACCGGCTACACCTTC
CSAAGQGTGYTF
>TRBJ2-1|15|TRBV30|-|TRBD2
TGTGCCTGGAGTGTACGAGCGGGGGCCAACAATGAGCAGTTCTTC
CAWSVRAGANNEQFF
>TRBJ2-2|14|TRBV5-8|-|TRBD1
TGTGCCAGCAGCGGACAGGCGAACACCGGGGAGCTGTTTTTT
CASSGQANTGELFF
>TRBJ2-7|14|TRBV30|-|TRBD2
TGTGCCTGTATACTAGCGGGGGGGCCCCACGAGCAGTACTTC
CACILAGGPHEQYF
>TRBJ2-3|15|TRBV28|-|TRBD1
TGTGCCAGCAGTTTTCCGACAGGGGGCAAGGATACGCAGTATTTT
CASSFPTGGKDTQYF
>TRBJ2-5|14|TRBV5-5|-|-
TGTGCCAGCAGGTTCCCCGGCGAGGGAGAGACCCAGTACTTC
CASRFPGEGETQYF
>TRBJ1-1|14|TRBV3-1/TRBV3-2|few|-
TGTGCCAGCAGCCAACAGGGCATGAACACTGAAGCTTTCTTT
CASSQQGMNTEAFF
>TRBJ2-3|14|TRBV28|-|-
TGTGCCAGCAGTCGGACAATTTACACAGATACGCAGTATTTT
CASSRTIYTDTQYF
>TRBJ2-3|15|TRBV7-3|-|TRBD2
TGTGCCAGCAGCTTATTCGGGGGGGCCCCCGATACGCAGTATTTT
CASSLFGGAPDTQYF
>TRBJ2-7|18|TRBV7-9|-|TRBD2
TGTGCCAGCAGCTTTGCAGGGACTAGCGGGAGGGGACTCTACGAGCAGTACTTC
CASSFAGTSGRGLYEQYF
>TRBJ1-2|15|TRBV3-1/TRBV3-2|once|TRBD1
TGTGCCAGCAGCCCCCTCTCACAGGGGGCCTATGGCTACACCTTC
CASSPLSQGAYGYTF
>TRBJ1-1|14|TRBV14|-|-
TGTGCCAGCAGCCCCACAGGTCTAGGGGCTGAAGCTTTCTTT
CASSPTGLGAEAFF